This note documents a single T cell receptor beta chain sequence. Its antigen is unknown. There are no base qualities to consult, and no much larger clone falls within one base. The time point label, as the study defines it: around 28 days on oral tofacitinib. In the paper's terms, the treatment or condition label means: oral pan-JAK inhibitor, 5-10 mg twice daily. Lesional scalp punch biopsies and peripheral blood were obtained from alopecia areata patients. After PBMCs were isolated by density centrifugation and stained for CD3, CD4 and CD8, a FACSAria was used to sort CD4+ and CD8+ T cells. The sample belongs to a study of CD8+ T cells in alopecia areata (dated by TCRdb to the late 2010s). Broadly, across the study: Treated patients were enrolled in an open-label pilot trial of oral tofacitinib, 5 to 10 mg twice daily, for moderate-to-severe alopecia areata. Amplification of TCRbeta CDR3 regions was done by immunoSEQ multiplex PCR using 35 Vbeta forward primers and 13 Jbeta reverse primers. Biopsies were taken from tofacitinib-treated patients at baseline and again at 4 and 24 weeks into treatment, and several of those patients also had a later scalp biopsy. Patients received tofacitinib for 6 to 18 months and were then followed off drug for 6 months to check for delayed response and recurrence. RNA was obtained with the PAXgene miRNA kit for fixed scalp, the miRNeasy kit for PBMCs, and the RNeasy kit for mouse skin. The SALT score, which quantifies the percentage of affected scalp surface area, was used to measure disease severity in treated patients. Scalp tissue and sorted CD4+ and CD8+ peripheral blood T cells from patchy and totalis/universalis alopecia areata patients and from healthy controls were covered by human TCRbeta sequencing. Scalp clonality was compared across normal scalp (n=4), patchy alopecia areata scalp (n=8), and alopecia totalis/universalis scalp (n=8). The study used high-throughput TCRbeta sequencing to examine T cell clonal expansion in alopecia areata, in both the C3H/HeJ mouse model and human patients. Results the study describes overall, beyond this receptor: Scalp TCR repertoire analysis is complicated because resident alphabeta T cells in normal human skin are also sequenced, whereas mouse skin is dominated by gammadelta T cells. Because the treated cohort was small and had just a single nonresponder, larger studies are needed to establish links between baseline CD8+ expansion and response. With tofacitinib, both scalp clonality and the number of expanded CD8+ clones among the top 100 scalp clones went down significantly. During tofacitinib treatment, many expanded lesional clones remained in scalp and blood, and this persistence may partly explain relapse after treatment is stopped. Lesional scalp, especially in alopecia totalis/universalis, showed higher clonality and more expanded CD8+ clones than normal scalp, suggesting antigenic drive. Shared TCR sequences between patients were less evident than in mice, which may be partly attributable to HLA diversity in the patient population.

Including cysteine and phenylalanine, the CDR3 has 13 amino acids. The sequence is cut down to CDR3 DNA, 39 bases in frame from base 1. The CDR1 and CDR2 encoded by the germline V gene (reference sequence) are MNHEY and SMNVEV. V gives up 5 bases and J gives up 7 bases, and the segment between their germline ends measures 14 bases. Library construction relied on the immunoSEQ multiplex PCR assay. RNA was extracted from all samples and reverse transcribed into cDNA as template for TCR sequencing. First-strand cDNA was synthesized with SuperScript III using a 2:1 mix of oligo-dT and random hexamers. A synthetic immune receptor repertoire was used to assess amplification bias, and residual bias was removed computationally. Turning to the authors' computational methods: Raw reads were preprocessed to remove errors, and CDR3 was defined according to IMGT conventions as the region from the conserved cysteine to phenylalanine. Clonality was computed by normalizing Shannon entropy by log2 of the number of productive unique TCRs and subtracting the result from 1. Whether scalp clones were CD4 or CD8 was inferred by matching scalp TCRbeta sequences against CD4 and CD8 repertoires sorted from blood. Here the immuneACCESS table is served through TCRdb, limited to in-frame sequences with V and J called. Missing clones are a known gap in these copies; in checked studies unresolved V genes cover under half, and the rest lacks a known reason. V and J calls and clone size come straight from that table; D and trimming were deduced from the DNA. The sample data list about 190,000 clones, and 50% to 60% of these were observed just once. The ten biggest clones cover 0.65% to 0.7% of the sample.

This receptor chain uses TRBV27 and TRBJ2-5, with the identity of the D gene unclear. This TCR was sampled from a human donor with alopecia areata. Sequencing used CD4+ T cells sorted from blood, obtained at week 4, from a patient treated with tofacitinib. The sequenced DNA: TGTGCCAGCAGTATTAGTACGGTTGGGACCCAGTACTTC. Translated, this is CASSISTVGTQYF.